The 25 T cell receptor beta chains below all came from one sample that was sequenced in a study of blood T cell repertoires in COVID-19. Repertoires were generated with immunoSEQ multiplex PCR, while TCRdb's copy carries only in-frame clones and drops some. The table has tens of thousands of clones, 70% to 90% seen once. Sequencing used peripheral blood. These receptors were taken from a human donor in a cohort sampled during active COVID-19.

The J gene is TRBJ2-7, the V gene TRBV7-9, with 15 bases identical to TRBD2. The CDR3 covers 16 residues. Germline loops: CDR1 SEHNR, CDR2 FQNEAQ (reference sequence). Trimming at V came to 3 bases and at J to 7 bases, leaving 7 bases not matched to a gene. The CDR3 sequence: CASSFWTSGGAREQYF. Here the CDR3 DNA reads TGTGCCAGCAGCTTCTGGACTAGCGGGGGGGCACGGGAGCAGTACTTC.

The chain employs TRBV4-2 and TRBJ1-6; 7 bases align to TRBD1. The CDR3 is 17 residues long. With V trimmed by 0 bases and J by 10 bases, 12 bases remained unmatched. The germline V gene has CDR1 LGHNA and CDR2 YNFKEQ. The CDR3, as DNA: TGTGCCAGCAGCCAAGATAGGGGCGTTGGAGGGGGCTCACCCCTCCACTTT. It specifies CASSQDRGVGGGSPLHF.

The chain combines TRBV6-2 or TRBV6-3 with TRBJ2-7, with TRBD1 identical over 7 bases. The CDR3 loop spans 16 amino acids. CDR1 MNHEY and CDR2 SVGEGT come from the germline V gene. The ends lost 4 bases at V and 3 bases at J; junction bases unmatched: 12. CDR3 in DNA: TGTGCCAGCAGTTCTGGAAAGGGGGCCCACTACTACGAGCAGTACTTC. Residues: CASSSGKGAHYYEQYF.

This rearrangement joins TRBV5-1 to TRBJ2-1; 7 nucleotides agree with TRBD1. Germline-derived CDR1 and CDR2 are SGHRS and YFSETQ. V lost 4 bases, J lost 4 bases, and 8 bases stayed unmatched. This CDR3 spans 15 amino acids. CDR3 amino acids: CASSLTGNEYNEQFF. The CDR3 DNA sequence: TGCGCCAGCAGCCTGACAGGGAACGAATACAATGAGCAGTTCTTC.

The chain uses TRBV6-5 and TRBJ1-1, with 7 positions matching TRBD1. This CDR3 region has 14 residues. Trimming took 0 bases from V and 5 from J; bases not matched to a gene: 3. The V gene's germline CDR1 is MNHEY and CDR2 SVGAGI. The CDR3 here is CASSYSAGGTEAFF. The CDR3 bases are TGTGCCAGCAGTTACTCGGCAGGGGGGACTGAAGCTTTCTTT.

The CDR3 loop is CASSLQSLAKNIQYF. As DNA, the CDR3 is TGTGCCAGCAGTTTACAGTCTCTAGCCAAAAACATTCAGTACTTC. The chain employs TRBV6-2 or TRBV6-3 and TRBJ2-4, with D uncertain. This CDR3 contains 15 residues. Deletions cut 4 bases from V and 0 bases from J, with 10 bases between. Germline CDR1 MNHEY, CDR2 SVGEGT.

This chain uses TRBV10-1 with TRBJ1-4; the D is unclear. Looked up from germline, CDR1 is WNHNN and CDR2 is SYGVQD (reference sequence). CDR3 length equals 20 residues. Deletions cut 9 bases from V and 9 bases from J, with 38 bases between. CDR3: CARGTEEDRGCLAPWKKLFF. The CDR3 DNA reads as TGCGCCAGGGGAACCGAGGAGGATCGAGGGTGCCTGGCACCATGGAAAAAACTGTTTTTT.

The chain uses TRBV14 and TRBJ2-1; TRBD2 matches at 10 bases. V dropped 1 base and J dropped 7; count of bases not matched to a gene: 4. Germline assignment: CDR1 SGHDN and CDR2 FVKESK. The CDR3 sequence is 15 residues long. CDR3 sequence: CASSQVAGGGNEQFF. The CDR3 nucleotides read TGTGCCAGCAGCCAAGTAGCGGGGGGAGGAAATGAGCAGTTCTTC.

The chain is built from TRBV5-8 and TRBJ1-2, with D perhaps matching TRBD1 (5 bases). Trimming took off 5 bases at V and 7 bases at J, with 9 bases between the two ends. The CDR3 loop spans 11 amino acids. The germline V gene encodes CDR1 SGHTS and CDR2 YDEGEE. CDR3 bases: TGTGCCAGCAGTCGGGGGGTTGGCTACACCTTC. As protein: CASSRGVGYTF.

The chain carries TRBV6-6 and TRBJ1-5, with 7 bases matching TRBD1. This CDR3 is 14 amino acids long. V shed 5 bases, J shed 4 bases, and the junction held 5 bases outside the gene matches. Germline CDR1 is MNHNY and CDR2 is SVGAGI (reference sequence). Written as DNA, the CDR3 is TGTGCCAGCAGTCCGGGACAGATAAATCAGCCCCAGCATTTT. Encoded protein: CASSPGQINQPQHF.

V and J are TRBV3-1 (or the pseudogene TRBV3-2) and TRBJ1-1; D might be TRBD1 (5 bases). The CDR3 has 16 residues. Germline CDR1 is LGHDT and CDR2 is YNNKEL (reference sequence). V was trimmed by 4 bases and J by 1 base, leaving 16 bases between them. The CDR3 DNA reads TGTGCCAGCAGCCCCTACGGGCCCCAGGGGAACACTGAAGCTTTCTTT. It translates to CASSPYGPQGNTEAFF.

The chain is built from TRBV4-1 and TRBJ2-3, with 8 bases identical to TRBD2. The CDR3 spans 17 residues. The V and J ends lost 5 bases and 6 bases, in that order; junction bases with no gene match: 16. Per the germline V gene, CDR1 is MGHRA and CDR2 is YSYEKL. This CDR3 is CASSVRTNGGAWDTQYF. The CDR3 nucleotides are TGCGCCAGCAGCGTCAGGACTAACGGGGGGGCGTGGGATACGCAGTATTTT.

V usage is TRBV18 and J usage is TRBJ1-5; D might be TRBD1 (6 bases). This CDR3 spans 14 amino acids. Between the trimmed V and J ends, which lost 2 bases and 3 bases, there was a span of 8 bases. Germline CDR1 KGHSH, CDR2 LQKENI. The CDR3 coding sequence is TGTGCCAGCTCACCAACAGGGAACAATCAGCCCCAGCATTTT. It translates to CASSPTGNNQPQHF.

The rearrangement uses TRBV6-5 and TRBJ1-2; TRBD1 aligns across 8 bases. The CDR3 extends over 15 amino acids. Trimming cost V 8 bases and J 5 bases; bases outside gene matches: 13. The germline CDR1 and CDR2 sequences are MNHEY and SVGAGI. The CDR3 protein is CASRPGQDVGYGYTF. The CDR3 DNA follows: TGTGCCAGCCGGCCGGGACAGGATGTCGGGTATGGCTACACCTTC.

The V gene is TRBV7-8, the J gene TRBJ2-7, with 7 bases aligning to TRBD1. V lost 5 bases, J lost 2 bases, and 3 bases stayed unmatched. CDR1 is SGHVS, CDR2 FQNEAQ, per germline. The CDR3 sequence is 13 residues long. The CDR3 spells CASSTTGAYEQYF. CDR3 bases: TGTGCCAGCAGCACCACAGGGGCCTACGAGCAGTACTTC.

V and J are TRBV29-1 and TRBJ2-7; D is possibly TRBD1 (6 bases). The CDR3 is 13 residues long. Trimming took off 6 bases at V and 4 bases at J, with 16 bases between the two ends. In germline, CDR1 is SQVTM, CDR2 ANQGSEA. The CDR3 DNA reads as TGCAGCGTCATACAGGGTTCTCGGTACGAGCAGTACTTC. Translation: CSVIQGSRYEQYF.

The V and J genes are TRBV5-4 and TRBJ2-5, with 10 bases identical to TRBD2. The V segment lost 4 bases and the J segment 0 bases; nucleotides outside the gene matches: 9. Germline CDR1 reads SGHNT; CDR2 reads YYREEE (reference sequence). CDR3 size: 17 residues. CDR3 nucleotide sequence: TGTGCCAGCAGCAGTAGGCCTAGCGGGGGATACCAAGAGACCCAGTACTTC. Its translation is CASSSRPSGGYQETQYF. Based on the CDR3 plus reference TRBV5-4 and TRBJ2-5, the full variable domain is ETGVTQSPTHLIKTRGQQVTLRCSSQSGHNTVSWYQQALGQGPQFIFQYYREEENGRGNFPPRFSGLQFPNYSSELNVNALELDDSALYLCASSSRPSGGYQETQYFGPGTRLLVL.

This rearrangement joins TRBV6-5 to TRBJ2-1; maybe TRBD1 (5 bases). The CDR3 loop spans 15 amino acids. Trimming shortened V by 8 bases and J by 4 bases, and 18 bases separated the two germline ends. Germline V CDR1 and CDR2: MNHEY, SVGAGI. The CDR3 loop is CASRLTQGRYNEQFF. As DNA, the CDR3 is TGTGCCAGCCGGCTGACCCAGGGAAGGTACAATGAGCAGTTCTTC.

The rearrangement uses TRBV19 and TRBJ1-2; D is ambiguous. Germline CDR1 is LNHDA and CDR2 is SQIVND (reference sequence). CDR3 size: 16 residues. Trimming pared 10 bases from V and 4 bases from J, leaving 25 bases between. The CDR3 nucleotides read TGTGCCACCCGAGAGGGCAAGGCATTAACTATCTATGGCTACACCTTC. This gives the protein CATREGKALTIYGYTF.

The chain recombines TRBV9 with TRBJ1-4, with 7 bases identical to TRBD1. Germline CDR1 SGDLS, CDR2 YYNGEE. V dropped 0 bases and J dropped 8; count of bases not matched to a gene: 7. The CDR3 covers 15 residues. This CDR3 reads CASSVDGGGAEKLFF. CDR3 bases: TGTGCCAGCAGCGTAGATGGAGGGGGCGCAGAAAAACTGTTTTTT.

V gene TRBV9 combines with J gene TRBJ1-2, with TRBD1 matching 9 bases. The CDR3 is 17 amino acids. Germline values: CDR1 SGDLS, CDR2 YYNGEE. With V trimmed by 0 bases and J by 2 bases, 8 bases remained unmatched. The CDR3 nucleotides read TGTGCCAGCAGCGTAGGTAATGGGGGACAGGGAAACTATGGCTACACCTTC. It specifies CASSVGNGGQGNYGYTF.

The chain carries TRBV7-2 and TRBJ2-7; 7 bases line up with TRBD2. The CDR3 loop spans 15 amino acids. Looked up from germline, CDR1 is SGHTA and CDR2 is FQGNSA. Germline trimming cut 1 base from V and 5 bases from J; bases unmatched to any gene: 8. As DNA, the CDR3 is TGTGCCAGCAGCTTAGTGGCCGGGGGGTCCCACGAGCAGTACTTC. Translating it yields CASSLVAGGSHEQYF.

The chain couples TRBV6-2 or TRBV6-3 to TRBJ1-2; 7 positions agree with TRBD1. The J segment lost 2 bases and the V segment lost 0 bases, leaving 6 bases of the junction unmatched. Per germline, CDR1 MNHEY and CDR2 SVGEGT. This CDR3 spans 16 amino acids. DNA of the CDR3: TGTGCCAGCAGTTACTCCGGAGGGGGCAGGAACTATGGCTACACCTTC. It is translated as CASSYSGGGRNYGYTF.

Written as DNA, the CDR3 is TGTGCCAGCAGCCAAGGGACAGGGACCAACTATGGCTACACCTTC. It codes for CASSQGTGTNYGYTF. The V call is TRBV3-1 (or the pseudogene TRBV3-2), the J call TRBJ1-2; 8 bases are shared with TRBD1. This CDR3 has 15 amino acids. Germline CDR1 LGHDT, CDR2 YNNKEL (reference sequence). V was clipped by 1 base and J by 2 bases; unmatched bases: 3.

The chain's CDR3 is CASSQRGLVDTGELFF. CDR3 nucleotides: TGTGCCAGCAGCCAGAGGGGGCTGGTTGACACCGGGGAGCTGTTTTTT. The chain is built from TRBV9 and TRBJ2-2, with 7 bases that match TRBD1. V was clipped by 4 bases and J by 3 bases; unmatched bases: 9. The CDR3 sequence is 16 residues long. CDR1 SGDLS and CDR2 YYNGEE come from the germline V gene.